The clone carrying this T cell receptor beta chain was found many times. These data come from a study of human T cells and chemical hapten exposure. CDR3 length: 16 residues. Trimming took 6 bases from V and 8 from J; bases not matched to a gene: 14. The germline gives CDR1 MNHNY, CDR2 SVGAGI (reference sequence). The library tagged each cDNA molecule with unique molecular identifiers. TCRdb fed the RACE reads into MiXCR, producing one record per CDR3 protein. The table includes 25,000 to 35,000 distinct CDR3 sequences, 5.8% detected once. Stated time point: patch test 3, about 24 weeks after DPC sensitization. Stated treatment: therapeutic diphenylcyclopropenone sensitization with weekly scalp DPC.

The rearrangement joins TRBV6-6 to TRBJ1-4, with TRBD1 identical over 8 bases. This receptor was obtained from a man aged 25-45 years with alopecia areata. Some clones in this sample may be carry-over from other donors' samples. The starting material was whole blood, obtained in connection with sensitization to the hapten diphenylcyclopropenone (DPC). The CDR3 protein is CASRTGTGSVREKLFF. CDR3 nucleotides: TGTGCCAGCAGAACCGGGACAGGTTCTGTAAGGGAAAAACTGTTTTTT.